This TCR beta chain was sequenced during a study of CD8+ T cells in alopecia areata. General observations from the study: Possibly because of HLA-related factors, TCR sharing was less clear across patients than in mice. In scalp samples, resident alphabeta T cells of normal skin are also sequenced. Relative to normal scalp, lesional scalp, especially alopecia totalis/universalis, showed higher clonality.

As the sequencing template, cDNA was produced by extracting RNA and reverse transcribing it. Sequencing used immunoSEQ multiplex PCR; TCRdb keeps in-frame clones, though not all of them. Among roughly 75,000 clones listed, 60% were seen once. A FACSAria was used to sort CD4+ and CD8+ T cells. These cells came from PBMCs. V was clipped by 3 bases and J by 0 bases, with 8 bases between them. The CDR3 runs to 15 residues. Germline V gives CDR1 SNHLY, CDR2 FYNNEI. This clone was seen only a few times. The target antigen is unknown. The material sequenced was CD8+ T cells sorted from blood, taken at week 0. The rearrangement links TRBV2 to TRBJ2-2, with D possibly TRBD2 on 6 matching bases. This receptor was obtained from a human donor with alopecia areata. The CDR3: CASSDRGSNTGELFF. The DNA for the CDR3 is TGTGCCAGCAGTGACCGGGGGTCGAACACCGGGGAGCTGTTTTTT.